This T cell receptor beta chain came from a study of T cell clones after liver transplantation. The protocol was immunoSEQ multiplex PCR, while the TCRdb copy is restricted to in-frame clones and leaves out a portion. The sample consists of just over 60,000 clones, roughly two thirds of them appearing once. V lost 3 bases and J lost 13; bases outside the gene matches: 10. This CDR3 comprises 14 residues. The germline V gene encodes CDR1 GTSNPN and CDR2 SVGIG (reference sequence). V gene TRBV30 combines with J gene TRBJ1-6, with TRBD1 matching over 9 bases. Sequenced here: CD4+ T cells from blood, sampled before liver transplant. The origin of this receptor is a human donor who received a liver transplant. CDR3 DNA: TGTGCCTGGAGCCCCGGGACAGGGAGTTCGCCCCTCCACTTT. Translation: CAWSPGTGSSPLHF.